This paragraph covers one T cell receptor (beta chain) sequence. The authors' processing: Amplification of reference gene primers provided the estimated nucleated cell counts. Measured with immunoSEQ multiplex PCR; TCRdb has only the in-frame clones, and not every one. V and J calls and clone size are as listed in that table; D and trimming were resolved from the DNA. The data hold roughly 200,000 clones, with about 88% observed a single time. The CDR3 length is 14 residues. V was trimmed by 3 bases and J by 2 bases, leaving 10 bases between them. CDR1 is SGHTA and CDR2 is FQGNSA in the germline V gene. The data are from a study of blood T cell repertoires in COVID-19. Study context: Material from acute and convalescent COVID-19 was sourced from the United States, Italy and Spain. In each case, the material was cDNA or gDNA derived from T cells, B-cell-depleted T cells, or PBMCs.

The clonotype was recovered from a man aged 65 to 79 with acute or convalescent COVID-19. The chain has TRBV7-2 and TRBJ1-2; D perhaps matches TRBD1 (5 bases). Sequenced material: peripheral blood. The CDR3 loop is CASSLSQGNYGYTF. The CDR3 DNA follows: TGTGCCAGCAGCTTGAGTCAGGGAAACTATGGCTACACCTTC.